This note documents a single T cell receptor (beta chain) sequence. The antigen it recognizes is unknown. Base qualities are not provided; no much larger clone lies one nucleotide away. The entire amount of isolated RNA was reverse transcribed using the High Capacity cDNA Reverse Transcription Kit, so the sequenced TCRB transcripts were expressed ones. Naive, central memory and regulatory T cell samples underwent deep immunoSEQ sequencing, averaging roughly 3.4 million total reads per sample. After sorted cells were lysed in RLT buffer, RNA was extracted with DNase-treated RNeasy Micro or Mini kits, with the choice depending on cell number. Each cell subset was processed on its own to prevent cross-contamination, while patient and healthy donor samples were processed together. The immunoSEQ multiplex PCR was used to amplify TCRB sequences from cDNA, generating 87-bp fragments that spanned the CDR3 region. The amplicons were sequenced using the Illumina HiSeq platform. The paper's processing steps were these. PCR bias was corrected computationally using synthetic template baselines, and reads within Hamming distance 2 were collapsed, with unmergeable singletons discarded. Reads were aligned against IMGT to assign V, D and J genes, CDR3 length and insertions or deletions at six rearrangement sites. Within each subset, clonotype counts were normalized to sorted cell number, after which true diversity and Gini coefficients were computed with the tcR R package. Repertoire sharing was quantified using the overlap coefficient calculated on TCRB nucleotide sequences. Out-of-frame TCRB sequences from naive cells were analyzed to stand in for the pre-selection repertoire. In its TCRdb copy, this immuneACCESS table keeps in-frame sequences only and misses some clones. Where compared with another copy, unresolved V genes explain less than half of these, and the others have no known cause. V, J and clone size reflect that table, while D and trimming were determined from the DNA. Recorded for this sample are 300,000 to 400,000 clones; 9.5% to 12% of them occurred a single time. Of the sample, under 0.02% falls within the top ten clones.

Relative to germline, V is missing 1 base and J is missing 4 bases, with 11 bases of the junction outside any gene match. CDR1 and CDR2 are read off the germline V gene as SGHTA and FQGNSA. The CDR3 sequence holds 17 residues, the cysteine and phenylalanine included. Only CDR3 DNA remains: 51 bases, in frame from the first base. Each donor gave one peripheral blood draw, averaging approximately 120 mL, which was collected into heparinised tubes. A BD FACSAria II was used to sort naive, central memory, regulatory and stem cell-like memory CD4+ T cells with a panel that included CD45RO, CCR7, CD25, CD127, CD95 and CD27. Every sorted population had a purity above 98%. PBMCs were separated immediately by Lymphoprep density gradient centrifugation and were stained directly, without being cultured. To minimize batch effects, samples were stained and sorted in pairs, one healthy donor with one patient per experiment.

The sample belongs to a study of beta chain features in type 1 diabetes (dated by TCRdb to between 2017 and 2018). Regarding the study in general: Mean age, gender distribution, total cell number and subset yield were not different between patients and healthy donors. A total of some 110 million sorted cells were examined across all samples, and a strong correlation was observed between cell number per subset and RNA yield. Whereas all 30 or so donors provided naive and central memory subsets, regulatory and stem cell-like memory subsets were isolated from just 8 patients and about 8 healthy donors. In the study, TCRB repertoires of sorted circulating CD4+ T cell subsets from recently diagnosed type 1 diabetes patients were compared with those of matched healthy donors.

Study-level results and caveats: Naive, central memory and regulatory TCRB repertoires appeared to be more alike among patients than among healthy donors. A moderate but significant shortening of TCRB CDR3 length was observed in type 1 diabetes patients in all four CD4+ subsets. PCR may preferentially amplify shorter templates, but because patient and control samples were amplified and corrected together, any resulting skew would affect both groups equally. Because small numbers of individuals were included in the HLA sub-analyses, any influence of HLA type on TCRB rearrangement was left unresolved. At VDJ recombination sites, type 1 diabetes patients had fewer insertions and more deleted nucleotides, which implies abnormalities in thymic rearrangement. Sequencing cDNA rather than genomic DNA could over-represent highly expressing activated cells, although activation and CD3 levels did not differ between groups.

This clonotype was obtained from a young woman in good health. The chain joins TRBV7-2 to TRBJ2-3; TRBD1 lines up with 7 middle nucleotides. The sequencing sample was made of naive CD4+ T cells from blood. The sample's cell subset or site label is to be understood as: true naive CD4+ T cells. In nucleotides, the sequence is TGTGCCAGCAGCTTAGTAGGGGCAGGGGGAACCGCAGATACGCAGTATTTT. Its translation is CASSLVGAGGTADTQYF.